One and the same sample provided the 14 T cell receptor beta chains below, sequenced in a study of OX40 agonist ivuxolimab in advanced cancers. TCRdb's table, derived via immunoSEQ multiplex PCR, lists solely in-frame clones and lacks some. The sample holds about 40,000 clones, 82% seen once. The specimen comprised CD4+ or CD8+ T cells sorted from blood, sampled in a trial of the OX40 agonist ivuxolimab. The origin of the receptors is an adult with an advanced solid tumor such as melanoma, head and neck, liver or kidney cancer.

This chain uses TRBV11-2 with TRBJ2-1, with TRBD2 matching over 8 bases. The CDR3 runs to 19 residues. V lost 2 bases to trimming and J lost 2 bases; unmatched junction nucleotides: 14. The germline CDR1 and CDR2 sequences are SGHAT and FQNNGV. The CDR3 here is CASSLRFGVSRGAYNEQFF. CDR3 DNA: TGTGCCAGCAGCTTAAGATTCGGAGTCTCGCGGGGGGCCTACAATGAGCAGTTCTTC.

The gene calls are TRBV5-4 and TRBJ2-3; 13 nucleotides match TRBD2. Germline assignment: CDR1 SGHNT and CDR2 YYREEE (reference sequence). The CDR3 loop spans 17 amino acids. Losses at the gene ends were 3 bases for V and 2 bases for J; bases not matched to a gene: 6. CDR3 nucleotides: TGTGCCAGCAGCTCCCCCGGACTAGCGGGGGTCACAGATACGCAGTATTTT. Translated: CASSSPGLAGVTDTQYF.

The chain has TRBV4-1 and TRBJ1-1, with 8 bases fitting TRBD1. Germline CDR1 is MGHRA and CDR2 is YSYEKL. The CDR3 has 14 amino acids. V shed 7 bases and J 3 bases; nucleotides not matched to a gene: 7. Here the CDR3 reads CASNPGQAYTEAFF. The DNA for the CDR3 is TGCGCCAGCAACCCGGGACAGGCTTACACTGAAGCTTTCTTT.

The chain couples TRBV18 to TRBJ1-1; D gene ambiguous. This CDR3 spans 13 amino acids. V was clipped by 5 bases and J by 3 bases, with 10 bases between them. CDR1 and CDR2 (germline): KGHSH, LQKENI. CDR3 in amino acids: CASSIARDTEAFF. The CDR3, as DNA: TGTGCCAGCTCAATAGCCCGGGACACTGAAGCTTTCTTT. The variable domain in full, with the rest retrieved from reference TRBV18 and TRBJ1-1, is NAGVMQNPRHLVRRRGQEARLRCSPMKGHSHVYWYRQLPEEGLKFMVYLQKENIIDESGMPKERFSAEFPKEGPSILRIQQVVRGDSAAYFCASSIARDTEAFFGQGTRLTVV.

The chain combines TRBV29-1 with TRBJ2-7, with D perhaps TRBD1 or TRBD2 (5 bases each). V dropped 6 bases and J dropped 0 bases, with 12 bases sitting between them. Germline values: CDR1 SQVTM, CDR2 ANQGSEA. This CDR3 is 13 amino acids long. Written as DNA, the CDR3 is TGCAGCGTAAGGGACCTCCGCTCCTACGAGCAGTACTTC. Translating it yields CSVRDLRSYEQYF.

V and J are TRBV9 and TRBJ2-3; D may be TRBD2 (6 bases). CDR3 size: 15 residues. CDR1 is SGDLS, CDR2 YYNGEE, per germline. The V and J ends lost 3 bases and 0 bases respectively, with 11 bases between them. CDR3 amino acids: CASSARDGSTDTQYF. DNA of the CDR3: TGTGCCAGCAGCGCGCGGGACGGCAGCACAGATACGCAGTATTTT. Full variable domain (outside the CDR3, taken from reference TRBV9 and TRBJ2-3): DSGVTQTPKHLITATGQRVTLRCSPRSGDLSVYWYQQSLDQGLQFLIQYYNGEERAKGNILERFSAQQFPDLHSELNLSSLELGDSALYFCASSARDGSTDTQYFGPGTRLTVL.

The CDR3 is CASSESRTANTEAFF. The CDR3 DNA is TGCGCCAGCAGTGAGAGTAGGACAGCGAACACTGAAGCTTTCTTT. The chain couples TRBV10-1 to TRBJ1-1; the D gene is possibly TRBD1 (6 bases). V was shortened by 2 bases and J by 1 base, with 11 bases between the two germline ends. Germline V lookup: CDR1 WNHNN, CDR2 SYGVQD (reference sequence). The CDR3 has 15 amino acids.

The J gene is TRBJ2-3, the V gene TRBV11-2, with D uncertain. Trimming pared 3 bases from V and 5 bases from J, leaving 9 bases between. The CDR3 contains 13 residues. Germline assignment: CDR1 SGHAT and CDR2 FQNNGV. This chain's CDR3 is CASSFYVLDTQYF. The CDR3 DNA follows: TGTGCCAGCAGCTTCTATGTATTAGATACGCAGTATTTT.

The CDR3 region has the DNA TGCGCCAGCAGCCAAGATCGAAGCAGATCCTACGAGCAGTACTTC. Encoded protein: CASSQDRSRSYEQYF. The V gene is TRBV4-3, the J gene TRBJ2-7; D gene ambiguous. The germline V and J ends were trimmed by 0 bases and 1 base, with 10 bases remaining between them. Germline V gene lookup returns CDR1 LGHNA and CDR2 YSLEER. The CDR3 sequence is 15 residues long.

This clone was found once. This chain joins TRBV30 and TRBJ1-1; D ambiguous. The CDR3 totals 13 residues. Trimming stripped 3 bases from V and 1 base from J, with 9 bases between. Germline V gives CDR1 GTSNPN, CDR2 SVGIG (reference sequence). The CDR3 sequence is CAWREGGNTEAFF. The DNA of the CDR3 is TGTGCCTGGAGAGAAGGCGGGAACACTGAAGCTTTCTTT.

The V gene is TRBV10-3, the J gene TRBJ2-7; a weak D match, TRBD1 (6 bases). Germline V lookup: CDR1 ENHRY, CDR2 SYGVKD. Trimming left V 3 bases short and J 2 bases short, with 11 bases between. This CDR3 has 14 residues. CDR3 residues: CAISDRTDTYEQYF. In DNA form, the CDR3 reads TGTGCCATCAGTGATCGGACAGACACCTACGAGCAGTACTTC.

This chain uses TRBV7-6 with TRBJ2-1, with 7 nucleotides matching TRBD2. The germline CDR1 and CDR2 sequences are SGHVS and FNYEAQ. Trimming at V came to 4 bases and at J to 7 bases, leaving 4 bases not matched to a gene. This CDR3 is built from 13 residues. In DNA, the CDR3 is TGTGCCAGCAGCTCCTCGGGGGGTAATGAGCAGTTCTTC. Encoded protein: CASSSSGGNEQFF.

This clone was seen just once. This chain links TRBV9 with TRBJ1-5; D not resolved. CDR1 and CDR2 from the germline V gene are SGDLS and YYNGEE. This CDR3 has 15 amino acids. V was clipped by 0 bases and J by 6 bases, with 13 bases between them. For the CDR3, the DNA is TGTGCCAGCAGCGTAGAAGGAGACCAATTTCAGCCCCAGCATTTT. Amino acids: CASSVEGDQFQPQHF.

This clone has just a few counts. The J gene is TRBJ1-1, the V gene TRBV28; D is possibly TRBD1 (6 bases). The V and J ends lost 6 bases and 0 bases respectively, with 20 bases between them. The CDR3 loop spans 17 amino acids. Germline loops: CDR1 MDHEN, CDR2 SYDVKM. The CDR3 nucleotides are TGTGCCAGCAGAAACAGGGCCGGGGATGTAGTGAACACTGAAGCTTTCTTT. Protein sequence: CASRNRAGDVVNTEAFF. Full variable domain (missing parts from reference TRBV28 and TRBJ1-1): DVKVTQSSRYLVKRTGEKVFLECVQDMDHENMFWYRQDPGLGLRLIYFSYDVKMKEKGDIPEGYSVSREKKERFSLILESASTNQTSMYLCASRNRAGDVVNTEAFFGQGTRLTVV.